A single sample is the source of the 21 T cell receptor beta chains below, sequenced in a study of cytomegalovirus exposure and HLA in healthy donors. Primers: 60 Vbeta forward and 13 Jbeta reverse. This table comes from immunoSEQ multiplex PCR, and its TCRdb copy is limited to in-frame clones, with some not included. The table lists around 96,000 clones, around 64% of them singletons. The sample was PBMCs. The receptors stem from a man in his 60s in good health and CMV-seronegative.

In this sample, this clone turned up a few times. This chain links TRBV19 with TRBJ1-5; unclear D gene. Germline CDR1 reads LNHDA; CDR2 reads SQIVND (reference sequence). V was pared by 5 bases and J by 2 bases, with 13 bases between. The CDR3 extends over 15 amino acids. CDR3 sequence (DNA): TGTGCCAGTAGTTATCCGGTTGGAGGCAATCAGCCCCAGCATTTT. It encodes CASSYPVGGNQPQHF.

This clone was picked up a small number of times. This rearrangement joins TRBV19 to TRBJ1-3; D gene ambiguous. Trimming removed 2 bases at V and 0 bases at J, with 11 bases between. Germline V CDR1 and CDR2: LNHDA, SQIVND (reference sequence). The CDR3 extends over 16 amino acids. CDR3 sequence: CASSIQHPRSGNTIYF. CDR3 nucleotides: TGTGCCAGTAGTATACAACACCCCCGCTCTGGAAACACCATATATTTT.

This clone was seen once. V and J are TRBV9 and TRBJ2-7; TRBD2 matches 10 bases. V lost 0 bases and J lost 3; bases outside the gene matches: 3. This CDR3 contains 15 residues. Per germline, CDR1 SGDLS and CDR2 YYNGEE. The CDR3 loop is CASSVGGTSDYEQYF. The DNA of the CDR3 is TGTGCCAGCAGCGTAGGGGGGACTAGCGACTACGAGCAGTACTTC.

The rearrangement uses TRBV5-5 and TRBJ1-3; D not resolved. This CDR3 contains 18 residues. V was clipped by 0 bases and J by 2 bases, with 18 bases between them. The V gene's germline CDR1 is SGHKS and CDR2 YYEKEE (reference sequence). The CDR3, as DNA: TGTGCCAGCAGCTTGGTGCCGGGAATCGATTCTGCTGGAAACACCATATATTTT. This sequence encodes CASSLVPGIDSAGNTIYF.

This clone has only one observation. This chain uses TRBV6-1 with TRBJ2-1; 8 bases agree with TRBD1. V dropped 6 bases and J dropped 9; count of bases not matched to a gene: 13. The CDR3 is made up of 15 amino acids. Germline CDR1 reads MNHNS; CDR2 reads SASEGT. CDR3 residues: CASRKIGQGMGEQFF. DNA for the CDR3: TGTGCCAGCAGAAAAATTGGACAGGGTATGGGTGAGCAGTTCTTC.

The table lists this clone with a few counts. CDR3 region: CATSKATGGKNEQFF. In DNA form, the CDR3 reads TGTGCCACCAGCAAGGCGACAGGGGGCAAGAATGAGCAGTTCTTC. The chain has TRBV15 and TRBJ2-1; 10 positions agree with TRBD1. The V gene end was trimmed by 4 bases and the J gene end by 7 bases; junction bases not matched to a gene: 7. In germline, CDR1 is LNHNV, CDR2 YYDKDF (reference sequence). CDR3 size: 15 residues.

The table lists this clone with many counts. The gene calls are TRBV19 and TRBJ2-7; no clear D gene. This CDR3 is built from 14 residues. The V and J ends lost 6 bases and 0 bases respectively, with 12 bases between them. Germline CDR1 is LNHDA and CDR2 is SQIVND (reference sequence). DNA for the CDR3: TGTGCCAGTAGCCCACAGTACTTCTCCTACGAGCAGTACTTC. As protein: CASSPQYFSYEQYF.

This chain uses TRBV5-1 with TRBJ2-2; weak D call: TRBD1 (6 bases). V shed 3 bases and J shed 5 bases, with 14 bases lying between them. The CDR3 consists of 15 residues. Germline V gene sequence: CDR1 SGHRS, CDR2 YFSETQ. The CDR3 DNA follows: TGCGCCAGCAGCTCCACAGGGATCCAGACCGGGGAGCTGTTTTTT. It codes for CASSSTGIQTGELFF.

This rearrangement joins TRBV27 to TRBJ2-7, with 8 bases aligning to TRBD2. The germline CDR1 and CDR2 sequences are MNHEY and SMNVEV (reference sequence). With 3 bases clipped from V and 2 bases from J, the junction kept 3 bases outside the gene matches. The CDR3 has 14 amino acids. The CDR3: CASSFSGRTYEQYF. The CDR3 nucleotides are TGTGCCAGCAGTTTCAGCGGGAGAACCTACGAGCAGTACTTC.

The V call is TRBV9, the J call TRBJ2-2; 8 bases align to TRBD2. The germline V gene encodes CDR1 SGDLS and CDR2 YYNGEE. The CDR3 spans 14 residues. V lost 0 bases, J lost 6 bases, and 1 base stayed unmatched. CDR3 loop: CASSVVSGAGELFF. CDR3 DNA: TGTGCCAGCAGCGTAGTTAGCGGGGCCGGGGAGCTGTTTTTT. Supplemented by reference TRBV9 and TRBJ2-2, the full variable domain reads DSGVTQTPKHLITATGQRVTLRCSPRSGDLSVYWYQQSLDQGLQFLIQYYNGEERAKGNILERFSAQQFPDLHSELNLSSLELGDSALYFCASSVVSGAGELFFGEGSRLTVL.

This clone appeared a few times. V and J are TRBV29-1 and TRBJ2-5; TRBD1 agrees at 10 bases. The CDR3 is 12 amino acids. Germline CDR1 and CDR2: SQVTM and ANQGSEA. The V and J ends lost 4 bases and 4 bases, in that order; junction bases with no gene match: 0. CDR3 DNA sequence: TGCAGCGTTGGGACAGGGGGAGAGACCCAGTACTTC. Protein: CSVGTGGETQYF.

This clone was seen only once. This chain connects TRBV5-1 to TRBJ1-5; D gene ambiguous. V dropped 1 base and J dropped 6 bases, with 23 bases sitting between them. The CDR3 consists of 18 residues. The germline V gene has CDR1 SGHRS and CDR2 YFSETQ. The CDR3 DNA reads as TGCGCCAGCAGCTTGCCAGATAGGCCCGCGGCGCAAGGTCAGCCCCAGCATTTT. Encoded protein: CASSLPDRPAAQGQPQHF.

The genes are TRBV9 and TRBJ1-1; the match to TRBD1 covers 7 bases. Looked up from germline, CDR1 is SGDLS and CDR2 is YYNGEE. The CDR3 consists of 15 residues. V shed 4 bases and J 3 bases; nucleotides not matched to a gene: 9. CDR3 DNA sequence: TGTGCCAGCAGCACCCAGACAGGGCCCTACACTGAAGCTTTCTTT. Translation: CASSTQTGPYTEAFF.

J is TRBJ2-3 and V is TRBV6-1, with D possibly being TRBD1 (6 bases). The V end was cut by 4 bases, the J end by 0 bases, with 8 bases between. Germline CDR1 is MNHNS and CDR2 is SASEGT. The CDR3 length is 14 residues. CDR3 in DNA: TGTGCCAGCAGTGGGACAGCTAGCACAGATACGCAGTATTTT. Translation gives CASSGTASTDTQYF.

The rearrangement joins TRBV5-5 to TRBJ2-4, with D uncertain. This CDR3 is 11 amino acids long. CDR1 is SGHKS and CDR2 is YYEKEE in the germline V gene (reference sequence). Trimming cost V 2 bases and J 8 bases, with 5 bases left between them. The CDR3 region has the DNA TGTGCCAGCAGCTTCGTCGACATTCAGTACTTC. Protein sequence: CASSFVDIQYF. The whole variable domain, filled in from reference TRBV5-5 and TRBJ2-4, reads DAGVTQSPTHLIKTRGQQVTLRCSPISGHKSVSWYQQVLGQGPQFIFQYYEKEERGRGNFPDRFSARQFPNYSSELNVNALLLGDSALYLCASSFVDIQYFGAGTRLSVL.

The CDR3 DNA reads as TGTGCCAGCAGTCGTGCTACTATGGATCAGCCCCAGCATTTT. Translation gives CASSRATMDQPQHF. The chain recombines TRBV7-9 with TRBJ1-5; no firm D call. The CDR3 runs to 14 residues. CDR1 and CDR2 from the germline V gene are SEHNR and FQNEAQ (reference sequence). Trimming stripped 6 bases from V and 5 bases from J, with 14 bases between.

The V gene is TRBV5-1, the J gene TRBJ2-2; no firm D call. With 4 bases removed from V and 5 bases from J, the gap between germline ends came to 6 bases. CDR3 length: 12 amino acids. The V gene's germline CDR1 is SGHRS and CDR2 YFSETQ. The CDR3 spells CASSIMTGELFF. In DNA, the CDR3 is TGCGCCAGCAGCATAATGACCGGGGAGCTGTTTTTT.

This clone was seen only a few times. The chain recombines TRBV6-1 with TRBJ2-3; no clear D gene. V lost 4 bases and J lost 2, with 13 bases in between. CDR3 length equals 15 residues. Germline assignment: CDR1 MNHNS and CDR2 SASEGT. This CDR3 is CASSVQALPTDTQYF. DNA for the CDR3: TGTGCCAGCAGTGTGCAGGCTCTCCCCACAGATACGCAGTATTTT.

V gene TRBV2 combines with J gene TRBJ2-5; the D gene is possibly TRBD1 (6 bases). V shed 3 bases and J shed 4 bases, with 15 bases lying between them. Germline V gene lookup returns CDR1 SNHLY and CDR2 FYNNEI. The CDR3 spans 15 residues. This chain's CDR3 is CASSDQGIKIETQYF. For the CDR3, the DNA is TGTGCCAGCAGTGATCAGGGGATCAAAATAGAGACCCAGTACTTC.

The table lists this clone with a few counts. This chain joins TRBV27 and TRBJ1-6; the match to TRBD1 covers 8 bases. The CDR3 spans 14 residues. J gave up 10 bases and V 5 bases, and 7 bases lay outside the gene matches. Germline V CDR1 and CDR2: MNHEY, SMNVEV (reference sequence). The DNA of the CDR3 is TGTGCCAGCAGTCCCTGGACAGGGAACTCACCCCTCCACTTT. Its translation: CASSPWTGNSPLHF.

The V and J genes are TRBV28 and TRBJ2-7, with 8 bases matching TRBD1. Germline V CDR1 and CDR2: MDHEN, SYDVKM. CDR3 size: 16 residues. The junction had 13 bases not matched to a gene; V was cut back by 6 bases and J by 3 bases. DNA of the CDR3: TGTGCCAGCAGCACAAACGACAGGGGCAAGGGCTACGAGCAGTACTTC. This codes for CASSTNDRGKGYEQYF.